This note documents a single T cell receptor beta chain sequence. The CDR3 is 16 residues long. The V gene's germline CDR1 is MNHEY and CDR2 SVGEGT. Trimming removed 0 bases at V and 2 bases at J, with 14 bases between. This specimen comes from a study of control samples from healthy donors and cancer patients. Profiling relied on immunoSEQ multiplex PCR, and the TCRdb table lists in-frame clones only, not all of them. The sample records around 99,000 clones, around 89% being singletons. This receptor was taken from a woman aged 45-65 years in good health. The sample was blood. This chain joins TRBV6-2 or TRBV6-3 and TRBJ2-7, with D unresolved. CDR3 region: CASSYSGSKLPYEQYV. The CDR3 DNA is TGTGCCAGCAGTTACTCGGGCAGTAAACTACCCTACGAGCAGTACGTC.